The table lists the clone carrying this T cell receptor beta chain with a few counts. What it recognizes is unknown. The data belong to a study of cytomegalovirus exposure and HLA in healthy donors. Notes on the study in general: Analysis performed later showed TCR beta chains linked to HLA being more clonally expanded than equally common others. Productive rates of about 87% or about 30% were seen for most TCR beta V segments in an earlier analysis. Some V segments, TRBV6-2 and TRBV6-3 among them, were indistinguishable and were therefore excluded.

Trimming removed 3 bases at V and 7 bases at J, with 15 bases between. There are 14 residues in the CDR3. Germline V gene data show CDR1 as KGHSH and CDR2 as LQKENI. 13 Jbeta primers and 60 Vbeta primers were used for the PCR. Under the authors' procedure: Per a later analysis, the number of unique TCR beta chains was roughly 87 million, of which roughly 9.9 million were shared. The table came from immunoSEQ multiplex PCR; TCRdb's copy has only in-frame clones and leaves some out. The V and J calls and clone size come from that table; D and trimming were worked out from the DNA. The sample gives fewer than 200,000 clones, around 73% of which show up once; more than 2% is in the top ten.

The receptor's source is a man in his 60s in good health and CMV-seronegative. Sequencing was performed on PBMCs. V usage is TRBV18 and J usage is TRBJ1-2; D might be TRBD1 (6 bases). In DNA, the CDR3 is TGTGCCAGCTCACCGCAGGCAGAAGGGGGTGGCTACACCTTC. Translation: CASSPQAEGGGYTF. Using reference TRBV18 and TRBJ1-2 for the parts outside the CDR3, the full variable domain is NAGVMQNPRHLVRRRGQEARLRCSPMKGHSHVYWYRQLPEEGLKFMVYLQKENIIDESGMPKERFSAEFPKEGPSILRIQQVVRGDSAAYFCASSPQAEGGGYTFGSGTRLTVV.